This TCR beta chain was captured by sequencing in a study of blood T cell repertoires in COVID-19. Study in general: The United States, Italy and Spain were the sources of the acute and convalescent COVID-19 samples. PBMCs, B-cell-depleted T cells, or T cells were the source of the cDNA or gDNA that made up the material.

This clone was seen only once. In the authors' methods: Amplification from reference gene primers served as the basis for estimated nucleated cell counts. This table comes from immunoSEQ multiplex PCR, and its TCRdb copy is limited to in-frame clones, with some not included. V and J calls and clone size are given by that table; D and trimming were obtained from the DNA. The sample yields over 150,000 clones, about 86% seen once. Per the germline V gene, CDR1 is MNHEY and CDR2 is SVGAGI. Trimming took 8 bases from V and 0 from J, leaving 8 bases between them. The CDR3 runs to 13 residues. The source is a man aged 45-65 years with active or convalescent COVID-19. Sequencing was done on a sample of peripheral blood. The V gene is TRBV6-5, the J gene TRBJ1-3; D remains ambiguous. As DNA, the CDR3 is TGTGCCAGCCGCCGAGTCTCTGGAAACACCATATATTTT. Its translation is CASRRVSGNTIYF.